This TCR beta chain is drawn from a study of control samples from healthy donors and cancer patients. Trimming took off 8 bases at V and 4 bases at J, with 16 bases between the two ends. The CDR3 spans 14 residues. From germline, CDR1 is WNHNN and CDR2 SYGVQD (reference sequence). Measured with immunoSEQ multiplex PCR; TCRdb has only the in-frame clones, and not every one. In the table there are 150,000 or so clones, approximately 92% of which are singletons. This chain uses TRBV10-1 with TRBJ2-3; D is perhaps TRBD1 (6 bases). Input material: blood. The sequence was collected from a woman in her sixties or seventies in good health. CDR3 amino acids: CASAVQGSADTQYF. In DNA, the CDR3 is TGCGCCAGCGCCGTACAGGGAAGCGCAGATACGCAGTATTTT.